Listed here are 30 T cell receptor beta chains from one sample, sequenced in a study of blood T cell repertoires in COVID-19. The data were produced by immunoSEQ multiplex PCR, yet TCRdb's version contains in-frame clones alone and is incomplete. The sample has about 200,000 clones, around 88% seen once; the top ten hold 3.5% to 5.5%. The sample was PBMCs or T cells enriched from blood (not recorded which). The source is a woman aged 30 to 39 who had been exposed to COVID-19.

The CDR3 protein is CASGGRAGGTDTQYF. The CDR3 DNA is TGTGCCAGCGGCGGCCGAGCAGGGGGCACAGATACGCAGTATTTT. The chain employs TRBV6-5 and TRBJ2-3, with TRBD1 as a possible D gene (6 bases). Germline loops: CDR1 MNHEY, CDR2 SVGAGI. CDR3 length: 15 amino acids. V was clipped by 8 bases and J by 1 base, with 16 bases between them.

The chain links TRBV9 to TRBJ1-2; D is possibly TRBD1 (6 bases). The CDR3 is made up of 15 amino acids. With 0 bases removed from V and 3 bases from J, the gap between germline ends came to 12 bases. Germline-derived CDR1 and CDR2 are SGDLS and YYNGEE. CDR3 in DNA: TGTGCCAGCAGCGTAGCCTATGGACAGCACTATGGCTACACCTTC. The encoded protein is CASSVAYGQHYGYTF.

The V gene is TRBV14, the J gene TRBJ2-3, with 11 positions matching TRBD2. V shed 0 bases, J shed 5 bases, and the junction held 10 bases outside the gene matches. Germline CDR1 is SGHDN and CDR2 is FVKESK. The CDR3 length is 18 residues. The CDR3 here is CASSQERASGGLGDTQYF. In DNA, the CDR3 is TGTGCCAGCAGCCAAGAGAGGGCTAGCGGGGGGCTGGGAGATACGCAGTATTTT. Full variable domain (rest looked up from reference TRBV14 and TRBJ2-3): EAGVTQFPSHSVIEKGQTVTLRCDPISGHDNLYWYRRVMGKEIKFLLHFVKESKQDESGMPNNRFLAERTGGTYSTLKVQPAELEDSGVYFCASSQERASGGLGDTQYFGPGTRLTVL.

The CDR3 reads CASSFRPGGADTEAFF. DNA for the CDR3: TGCGCCAGCAGCTTTAGGCCAGGGGGCGCGGACACTGAAGCTTTCTTT. The rearrangement links TRBV5-1 to TRBJ1-1, with 8 bases fitting TRBD1. This CDR3 is built from 16 residues. V lost 2 bases and J lost 3; bases outside the gene matches: 9. The germline V gene encodes CDR1 SGHRS and CDR2 YFSETQ.

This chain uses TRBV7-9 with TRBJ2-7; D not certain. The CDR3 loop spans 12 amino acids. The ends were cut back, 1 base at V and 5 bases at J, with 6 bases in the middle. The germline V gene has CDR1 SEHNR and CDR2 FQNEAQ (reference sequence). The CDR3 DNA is TGTGCCAGCAGCTTAGATCTCCACGAGCAGTACTTC. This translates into CASSLDLHEQYF.

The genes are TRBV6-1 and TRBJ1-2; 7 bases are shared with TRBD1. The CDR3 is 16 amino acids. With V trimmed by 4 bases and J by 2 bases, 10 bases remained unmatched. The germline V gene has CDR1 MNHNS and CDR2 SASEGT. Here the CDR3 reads CASSAAQGTRNYGYTF. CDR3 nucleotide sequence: TGTGCCAGCAGTGCGGCACAGGGGACACGCAACTATGGCTACACCTTC.

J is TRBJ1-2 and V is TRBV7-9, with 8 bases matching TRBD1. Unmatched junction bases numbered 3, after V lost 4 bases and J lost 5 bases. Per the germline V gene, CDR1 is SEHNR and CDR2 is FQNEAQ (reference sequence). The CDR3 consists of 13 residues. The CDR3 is CASSSDRAYGYTF. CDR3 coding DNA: TGTGCCAGCAGCTCGGACAGGGCGTATGGCTACACCTTC.

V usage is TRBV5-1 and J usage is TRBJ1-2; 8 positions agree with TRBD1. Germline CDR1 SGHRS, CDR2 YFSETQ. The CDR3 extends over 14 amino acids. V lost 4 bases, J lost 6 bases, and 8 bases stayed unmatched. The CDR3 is CASSRMTGDNGYTF. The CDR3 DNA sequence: TGCGCCAGCAGCCGGATGACAGGGGATAATGGCTACACCTTC. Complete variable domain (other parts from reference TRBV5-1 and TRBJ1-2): KAGVTQTPRYLIKTRGQQVTLSCSPISGHRSVSWYQQTPGQGLQFLFEYFSETQRNKGNFPGRFSGRQFSNSRSEMNVSTLELGDSALYLCASSRMTGDNGYTFGSGTRLTVV.

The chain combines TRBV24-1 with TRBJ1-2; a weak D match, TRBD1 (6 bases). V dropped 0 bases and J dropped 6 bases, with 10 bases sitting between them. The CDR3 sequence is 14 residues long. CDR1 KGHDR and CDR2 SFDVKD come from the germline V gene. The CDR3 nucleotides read TGTGCCACCAGTGATTTGAACAGGGTGAATGGCTACACCTTC. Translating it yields CATSDLNRVNGYTF.

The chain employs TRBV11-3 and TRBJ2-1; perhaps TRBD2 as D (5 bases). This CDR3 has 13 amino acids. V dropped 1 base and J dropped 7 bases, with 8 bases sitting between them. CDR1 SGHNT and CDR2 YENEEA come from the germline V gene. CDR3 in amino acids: CASSLVEGNEQFF. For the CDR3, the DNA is TGTGCCAGCAGCTTAGTAGAGGGAAATGAGCAGTTCTTC.

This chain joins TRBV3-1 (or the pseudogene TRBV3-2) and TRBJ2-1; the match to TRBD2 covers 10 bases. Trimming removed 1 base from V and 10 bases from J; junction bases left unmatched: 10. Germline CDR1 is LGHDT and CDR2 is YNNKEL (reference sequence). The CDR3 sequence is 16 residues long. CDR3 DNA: TGTGCCAGCAGCCAAGTCGCACCTCTAGCGGGGGAAGAGCAGTTCTTC. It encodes CASSQVAPLAGEEQFF.

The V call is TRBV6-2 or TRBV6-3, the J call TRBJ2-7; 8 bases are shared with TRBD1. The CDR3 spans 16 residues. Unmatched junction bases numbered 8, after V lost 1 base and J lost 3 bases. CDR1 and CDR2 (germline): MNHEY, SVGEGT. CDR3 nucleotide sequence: TGTGCCAGCAGTTACTACCCTTTGACAGGGGACTACGAGCAGTACTTC. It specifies CASSYYPLTGDYEQYF.

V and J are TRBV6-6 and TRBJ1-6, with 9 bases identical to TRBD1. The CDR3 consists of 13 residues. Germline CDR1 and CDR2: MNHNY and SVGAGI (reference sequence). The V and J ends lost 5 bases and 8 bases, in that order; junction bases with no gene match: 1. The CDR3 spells CASSRDRDSPLHF. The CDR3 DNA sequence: TGTGCCAGCAGTCGGGACAGGGATTCACCCCTCCACTTT.

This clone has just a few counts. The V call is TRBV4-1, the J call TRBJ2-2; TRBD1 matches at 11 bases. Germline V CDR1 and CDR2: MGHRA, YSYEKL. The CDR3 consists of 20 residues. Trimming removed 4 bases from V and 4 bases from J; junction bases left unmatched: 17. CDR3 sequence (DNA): TGCGCCAGCAGCCTCCGCCCCAGGGACAGGGGGAATCGGAGCACCGGGGAGCTGTTTTTT. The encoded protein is CASSLRPRDRGNRSTGELFF.

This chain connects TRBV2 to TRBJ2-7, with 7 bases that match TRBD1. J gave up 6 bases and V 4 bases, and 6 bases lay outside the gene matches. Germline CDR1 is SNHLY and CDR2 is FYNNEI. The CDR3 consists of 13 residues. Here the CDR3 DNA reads TGTGCCAGCAGTGGGGGGACAGTCACCGAGCAGTACTTC. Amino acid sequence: CASSGGTVTEQYF. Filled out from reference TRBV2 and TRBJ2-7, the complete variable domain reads EPEVTQTPSHQVTQMGQEVILRCVPISNHLYFYWYRQILGQKVEFLVSFYNNEISEKSEIFDDQFSVERPDGSNFTLKIRSTKLEDSAMYFCASSGGTVTEQYFGPGTRLTVT.

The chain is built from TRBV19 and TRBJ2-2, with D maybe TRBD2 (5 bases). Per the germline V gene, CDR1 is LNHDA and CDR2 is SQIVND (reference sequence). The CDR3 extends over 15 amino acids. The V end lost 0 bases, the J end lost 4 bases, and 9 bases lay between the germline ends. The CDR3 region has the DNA TGTGCCAGTAGTATAGATTGGCGGGTCACCGGGGAGCTGTTTTTT. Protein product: CASSIDWRVTGELFF.

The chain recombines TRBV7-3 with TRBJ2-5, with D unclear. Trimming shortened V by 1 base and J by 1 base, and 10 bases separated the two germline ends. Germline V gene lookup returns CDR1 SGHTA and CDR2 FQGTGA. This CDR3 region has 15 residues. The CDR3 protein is CASSLSSGPQETQYF. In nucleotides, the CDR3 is TGTGCCAGCAGCTTAAGTTCAGGCCCCCAAGAGACCCAGTACTTC.

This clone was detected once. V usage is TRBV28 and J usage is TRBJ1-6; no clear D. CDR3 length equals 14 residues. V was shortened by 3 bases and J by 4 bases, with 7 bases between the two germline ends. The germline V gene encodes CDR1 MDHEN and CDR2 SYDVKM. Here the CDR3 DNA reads TGTGCCAGCAGTTTCGCAGGATATAATTCACCCCTCCACTTT. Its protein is CASSFAGYNSPLHF. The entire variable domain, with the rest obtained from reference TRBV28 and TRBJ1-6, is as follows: DVKVTQSSRYLVKRTGEKVFLECVQDMDHENMFWYRQDPGLGLRLIYFSYDVKMKEKGDIPEGYSVSREKKERFSLILESASTNQTSMYLCASSFAGYNSPLHFGNGTRLTVT.

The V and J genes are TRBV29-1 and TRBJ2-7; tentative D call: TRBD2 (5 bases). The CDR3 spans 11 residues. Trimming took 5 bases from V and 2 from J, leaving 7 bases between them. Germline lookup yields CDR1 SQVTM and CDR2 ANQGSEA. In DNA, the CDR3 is TGCAGCGTTATGACTACCTACGAGCAGTACTTC. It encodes CSVMTTYEQYF.

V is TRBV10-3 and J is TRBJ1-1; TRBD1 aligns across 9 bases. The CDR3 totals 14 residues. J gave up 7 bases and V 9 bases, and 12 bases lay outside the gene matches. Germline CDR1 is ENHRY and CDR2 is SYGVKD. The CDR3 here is CAISPGQGEFEAFF. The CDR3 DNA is TGTGCCATTAGTCCGGGACAGGGAGAGTTTGAAGCTTTCTTT.

CDR3 region: CASSQSRDRFNYGYTF. CDR3 bases: TGCGCCAGCAGCCAGTCCCGGGACAGGTTTAACTATGGCTACACCTTC. The chain employs TRBV4-1 and TRBJ1-2; 8 nucleotides line up with TRBD1. Germline V gives CDR1 MGHRA, CDR2 YSYEKL. The CDR3 extends over 16 amino acids. Trimming at V came to 3 bases and at J to 1 base, leaving 7 bases not matched to a gene.

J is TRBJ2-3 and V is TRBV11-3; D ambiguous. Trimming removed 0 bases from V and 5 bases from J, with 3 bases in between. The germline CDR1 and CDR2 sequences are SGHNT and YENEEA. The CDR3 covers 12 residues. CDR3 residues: CASSLDQDTQYF. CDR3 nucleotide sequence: TGTGCCAGCAGCTTAGATCAAGATACGCAGTATTTT.

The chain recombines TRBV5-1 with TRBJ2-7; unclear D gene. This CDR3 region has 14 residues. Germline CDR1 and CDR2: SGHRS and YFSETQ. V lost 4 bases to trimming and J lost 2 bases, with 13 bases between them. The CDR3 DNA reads TGCGCCAGCAGCCCGCAGTTGTTAACCTACGAGCAGTACTTC. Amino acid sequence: CASSPQLLTYEQYF.

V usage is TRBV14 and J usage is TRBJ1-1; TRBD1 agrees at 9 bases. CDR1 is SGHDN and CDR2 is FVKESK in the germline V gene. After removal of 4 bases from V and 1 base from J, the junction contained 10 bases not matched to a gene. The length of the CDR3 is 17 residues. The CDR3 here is CASSPQQGARGNTEAFF. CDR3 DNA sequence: TGTGCCAGCAGCCCGCAACAGGGGGCGCGAGGGAACACTGAAGCTTTCTTT. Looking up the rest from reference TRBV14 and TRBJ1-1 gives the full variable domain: EAGVTQFPSHSVIEKGQTVTLRCDPISGHDNLYWYRRVMGKEIKFLLHFVKESKQDESGMPNNRFLAERTGGTYSTLKVQPAELEDSGVYFCASSPQQGARGNTEAFFGQGTRLTVV.

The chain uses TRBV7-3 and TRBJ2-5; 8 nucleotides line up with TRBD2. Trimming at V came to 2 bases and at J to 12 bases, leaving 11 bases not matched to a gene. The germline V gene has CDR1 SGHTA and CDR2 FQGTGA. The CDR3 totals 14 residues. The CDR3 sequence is CASSLDGGGPEKYF. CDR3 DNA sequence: TGTGCCAGCAGCTTAGATGGCGGGGGGCCAGAAAAGTACTTC.

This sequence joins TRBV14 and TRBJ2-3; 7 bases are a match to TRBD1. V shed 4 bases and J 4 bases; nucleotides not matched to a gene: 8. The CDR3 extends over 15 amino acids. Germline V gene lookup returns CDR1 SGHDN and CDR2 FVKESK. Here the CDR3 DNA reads TGTGCCAGCAGCCGTCGACAGGGTAGCCCAGATACGCAGTATTTT. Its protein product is CASSRRQGSPDTQYF.

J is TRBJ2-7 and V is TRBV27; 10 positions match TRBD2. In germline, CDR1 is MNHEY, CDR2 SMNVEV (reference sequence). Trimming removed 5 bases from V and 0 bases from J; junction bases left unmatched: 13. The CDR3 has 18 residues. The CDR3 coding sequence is TGTGCCAGCAGTCCCGATGGGACTAGCGCCACGAGCTCCTACGAGCAGTACTTC. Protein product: CASSPDGTSATSSYEQYF.

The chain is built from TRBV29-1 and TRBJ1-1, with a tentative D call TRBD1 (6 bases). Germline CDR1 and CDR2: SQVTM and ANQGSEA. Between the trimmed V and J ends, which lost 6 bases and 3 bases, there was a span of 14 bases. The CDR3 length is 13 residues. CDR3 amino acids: CSVDRPDHTEAFF. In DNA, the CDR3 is TGCAGCGTAGACAGGCCGGACCACACTGAAGCTTTCTTT.

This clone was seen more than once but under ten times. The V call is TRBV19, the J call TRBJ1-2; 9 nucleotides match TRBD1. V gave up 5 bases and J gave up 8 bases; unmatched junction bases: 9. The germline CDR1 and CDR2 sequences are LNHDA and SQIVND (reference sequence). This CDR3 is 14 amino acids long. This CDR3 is CASSDPGQGGGYTF. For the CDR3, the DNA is TGTGCCAGTAGTGACCCGGGACAGGGTGGCGGCTACACCTTC.

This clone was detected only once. The CDR3 spells CAISESRTRYNEQFF. The CDR3 nucleotides read TGTGCCATCAGTGAGTCCAGGACTCGCTACAATGAGCAGTTCTTC. J is TRBJ2-1 and V is TRBV10-3; the D gene is possibly TRBD2 (5 bases). V lost 0 bases, J lost 3 bases, and 9 bases lay in between. This CDR3 comprises 15 residues. Germline lookup yields CDR1 ENHRY and CDR2 SYGVKD.